This paragraph reports one T cell receptor beta chain. The data were taken from a study of blood T cell repertoires in COVID-19. Study summary: The United States, Italy and Spain were the sources of the acute and convalescent COVID-19 samples. PBMCs, B-cell-depleted T cells, or T cells provided the cDNA or gDNA that made up the material.

Assay used: immunoSEQ multiplex PCR; TCRdb lists only in-frame clones, some missing. There are some 340,000 clones in the sample; 87% occur only once, and about 5% lies in the top ten. Cohort 3 donors counted as recovered after two negative PCRs, clearance, or resolved symptoms. Sequencing was done on a sample of PBMCs or T cells enriched from blood (not recorded which). This receptor was obtained from a woman in her thirties who had recovered from COVID-19.

CDR3 coding DNA: TGCGCCAGCAGCCAGGAGGTACGCAATGAGCAGTTCTTC. Protein product: CASSQEVRNEQFF. This chain links TRBV4-3 with TRBJ2-1, with D perhaps matching TRBD2 (5 bases). The CDR3 totals 13 residues. Looked up from germline, CDR1 is LGHNA and CDR2 is YSLEER. V lost 3 bases and J 6 bases, leaving 9 bases between the germline ends.